In this sample, the clone carrying this T cell receptor (beta chain) turned up once. The record originates from a study of T-cell memory formation after mild COVID-19. As for the study in general: Largely donor-specific TCR clusters were found.

Germline trimming cut 6 bases from V and 4 bases from J; bases unmatched to any gene: 6. The CDR3 loop spans 14 amino acids. Germline assignment: CDR1 SNHLY and CDR2 FYNNEI. One entry per CDR3 protein results from TCRdb running MiXCR on the 5' RACE reads. The sample has hundreds of thousands of distinct CDR3 sequences, 20% to 30% seen once. The sequenced sample consisted of PBMCs or a T cell subset sorted from them (not recorded which). The rearrangement uses TRBV2 and TRBJ2-5; 9 bases align to TRBD1. This TCR was recovered from an adult woman who had mild COVID-19 (a few samples of this study predate the infection). Cell type and time point are not known. CDR3 nucleotides: TGTGCCAGCAGCAACAGGGGGCGCCGAGAGACCCAGTACTTC. Amino acids: CASSNRGRRETQYF.